This T cell receptor beta chain was identified during a study of cytomegalovirus exposure and HLA in healthy donors. Study at large: The Caucasian-associated ancestry cluster held roughly 81% of under 450 genotyped donors. Study-wide findings and caveats: A later analysis found that most CMV-associated TCR beta chains appeared HLA-restricted. Reported findings show TCR beta sequences accurately forecast HLA-A and HLA-B alleles in most subjects.

From germline, CDR1 is SGHKS and CDR2 YYEKEE (reference sequence). Deletions cut 5 bases from V and 2 bases from J, with 13 bases between. This CDR3 comprises 14 residues. Regarding donors, all were healthy bone marrow donors. The PCR had 60 Vbeta and 13 Jbeta primers. The table came from immunoSEQ multiplex PCR; TCRdb's copy has only in-frame clones and leaves some out. The data show some 56,000 clones, roughly 84% seen once. As for this clone: Its antigen is still unknown.

This clonotype was sampled from a human donor in good health. Sequenced material: PBMCs. The gene calls are TRBV5-5 and TRBJ1-2, with D possibly being TRBD1 (6 bases). CDR3 sequence: CASRTQTGNYGYTF. In DNA form, the CDR3 reads TGTGCCAGCAGAACTCAAACAGGGAACTATGGCTACACCTTC.